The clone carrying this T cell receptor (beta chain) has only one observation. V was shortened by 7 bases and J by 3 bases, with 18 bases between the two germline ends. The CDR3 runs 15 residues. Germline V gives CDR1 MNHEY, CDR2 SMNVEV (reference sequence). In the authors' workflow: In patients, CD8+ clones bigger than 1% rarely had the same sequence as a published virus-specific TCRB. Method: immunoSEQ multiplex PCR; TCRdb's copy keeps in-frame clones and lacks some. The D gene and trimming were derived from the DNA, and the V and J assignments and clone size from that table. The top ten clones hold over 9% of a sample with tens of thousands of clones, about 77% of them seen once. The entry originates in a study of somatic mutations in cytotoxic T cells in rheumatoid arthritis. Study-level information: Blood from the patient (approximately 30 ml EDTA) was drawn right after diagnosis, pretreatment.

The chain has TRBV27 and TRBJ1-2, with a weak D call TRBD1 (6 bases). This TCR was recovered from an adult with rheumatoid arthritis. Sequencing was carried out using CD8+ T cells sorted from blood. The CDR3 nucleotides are TGTGCCAGCAAGACCCTAAACGAGGGGGACTATGGCTACACCTTC. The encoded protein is CASKTLNEGDYGYTF.